The 25 T cell receptor beta chains given below trace back to one sample, sequenced in a study of human thymus T cells. Corrective cardiac surgery supplied the resected thymus tissue. Assay used: immunoSEQ multiplex PCR; TCRdb lists only in-frame clones, some missing. The sample consists of about 130,000 clones, about 95% of them appearing once. Sequenced material: thymus tissue. The receptors stem from a boy in the first two years of life with a congenital heart defect but otherwise immunologically healthy.

The chain combines TRBV10-1 with TRBJ2-7; no reliable D call. The CDR3 sequence is 13 residues long. V dropped 7 bases and J dropped 1 base, with 11 bases sitting between them. Germline V CDR1 and CDR2: WNHNN, SYGVQD (reference sequence). The CDR3: CASKLTDSYEQYF. CDR3 nucleotides: TGCGCCAGCAAATTGACCGATTCCTACGAGCAGTACTTC.

Only one count was recorded for this clone. The CDR3 loop reads CASSQDVAGGPYNEQFF. The CDR3 coding sequence is TGTGCCAGCAGCCAAGATGTGGCCGGGGGCCCCTACAATGAGCAGTTCTTC. The V call is TRBV4-2, the J call TRBJ2-1; D might be TRBD1 or TRBD2, each matching 6 bases. The CDR3 has 17 amino acids. V lost 0 bases, J lost 2 bases, and 14 bases lay in between. Germline CDR1 is LGHNA and CDR2 is YNFKEQ.

This chain joins TRBV7-9 and TRBJ2-1; the match to TRBD2 covers 8 bases. The CDR3 length is 15 residues. After removal of 3 bases from V and 9 bases from J, the junction contained 10 bases not matched to a gene. The germline V gene has CDR1 SEHNR and CDR2 FQNEAQ (reference sequence). CDR3 DNA: TGTGCCAGCAGCTTGGGACTAGATCTTAGGGCTGAGCAGTTCTTC. Its translation: CASSLGLDLRAEQFF.

Of note for this clone: The junction departs from germline at one end; a sequencing error may be responsible. The CDR3 reads CASSSALTSIDTQYF. CDR3 sequence (DNA): TGTGCCAGCAGCTCTGCCCTGACTAGCATAGATACGCAGTATTTT. The genes are TRBV7-2 and TRBJ2-3, with 7 bases that match TRBD2. This CDR3 region has 15 residues. Germline lookup yields CDR1 SGHTA and CDR2 FQGNSA.

This clone was seen a single time. The rearrangement uses TRBV29-1 and TRBJ2-1; 7 positions agree with TRBD2. Germline V gene sequence: CDR1 SQVTM, CDR2 ANQGSEA. Trimming cost V 5 bases and J 3 bases; bases outside gene matches: 10. This CDR3 comprises 15 residues. In nucleotides, the CDR3 is TGCAGCGTTCGACGAATAGCGGGTAGCTACAATGAGCAGTTCTTC. Its protein product is CSVRRIAGSYNEQFF.

This clone was seen only once. The J gene is TRBJ2-3, the V gene TRBV7-9; 9 positions match TRBD2. CDR3 size: 18 residues. Germline V lookup: CDR1 SEHNR, CDR2 FQNEAQ (reference sequence). V was clipped by 1 base and J by 2 bases; unmatched bases: 10. DNA of the CDR3: TGTGCCAGCAGCTTAGTGGGTCAGCGGGGGGTGCTCACAGATACGCAGTATTTT. Amino acids: CASSLVGQRGVLTDTQYF. The complete variable domain, with remaining parts taken from reference TRBV7-9 and TRBJ2-3, reads DTGVSQNPRHKITKRGQNVTFRCDPISEHNRLYWYRQTLGQGPEFLTYFQNEAQLEKSRLLSDRFSAERPKGSFSTLEIQRTEQGDSAMYLCASSLVGQRGVLTDTQYFGPGTRLTVL.

This clone was observed once. J is TRBJ1-1 and V is TRBV10-3; 11 positions match TRBD1. Germline lookup yields CDR1 ENHRY and CDR2 SYGVKD. CDR3 length: 16 residues. The V and J ends lost 6 bases and 3 bases, in that order; junction bases with no gene match: 9. The CDR3 loop is CAISARTGGPHTEAFF. The CDR3 bases are TGTGCCATCAGCGCGCGGACAGGGGGCCCCCACACTGAAGCTTTCTTT.

This chain joins TRBV9 and TRBJ1-3, with D possibly being TRBD1 (5 bases). Germline CDR1 reads SGDLS; CDR2 reads YYNGEE. There are 17 residues in the CDR3. V gave up 2 bases and J gave up 2 bases, with 17 bases separating them. This CDR3 reads CASSVPTVTKAGNTIYF. The CDR3 nucleotides read TGTGCCAGCAGCGTCCCGACAGTTACGAAGGCTGGAAACACCATATATTTT. The whole variable domain, remainder taken from reference TRBV9 and TRBJ1-3, is DSGVTQTPKHLITATGQRVTLRCSPRSGDLSVYWYQQSLDQGLQFLIQYYNGEERAKGNILERFSAQQFPDLHSELNLSSLELGDSALYFCASSVPTVTKAGNTIYFGEGSWLTVV.

The rearrangement uses TRBV15 and TRBJ2-5, with 8 bases identical to TRBD2. This CDR3 is built from 14 residues. The ends lost 0 bases at V and 3 bases at J; junction bases unmatched: 0. Germline V gene lookup returns CDR1 LNHNV and CDR2 YYDKDF (reference sequence). Here the CDR3 reads CATSRDSGEETQYF. The CDR3 DNA reads TGTGCCACCAGCAGAGATAGCGGGGAAGAGACCCAGTACTTC. The whole variable domain, remainder taken from reference TRBV15 and TRBJ2-5, is DAMVIQNPRYQVTQFGKPVTLSCSQTLNHNVMYWYQQKSSQAPKLLFHYYDKDFNNEADTPDNFQSRRPNTSFCFLDIRSPGLGDTAMYLCATSRDSGEETQYFGPGTRLLVL.

V usage is TRBV4-3 and J usage is TRBJ2-1; 10 bases agree with TRBD1. The V gene's germline CDR1 is LGHNA and CDR2 YSLEER. CDR3 length equals 17 residues. The V segment lost 4 bases and the J segment 6 bases; nucleotides outside the gene matches: 12. CDR3 nucleotides: TGCGCCAGCAGCCCGCAACTGGACAGGGGGACCCTCAATGAGCAGTTCTTC. This sequence encodes CASSPQLDRGTLNEQFF.

The chain employs TRBV14 and TRBJ2-1; 7 positions agree with TRBD2. This CDR3 spans 17 amino acids. V dropped 0 bases and J dropped 2; count of bases not matched to a gene: 7. Germline CDR1 and CDR2: SGHDN and FVKESK. The CDR3 nucleotides are TGTGCCAGCAGCCAAGATCCGGAGCGGGGACCCTACAATGAGCAGTTCTTC. Residues: CASSQDPERGPYNEQFF.

J is TRBJ1-5 and V is TRBV6-5; D not resolved. The CDR3 runs 14 residues. The germline V and J ends were trimmed by 2 bases and 6 bases, with 11 bases remaining between them. Looked up from germline, CDR1 is MNHEY and CDR2 is SVGAGI. CDR3 region: CASSYGHGFQPQHF. Written as DNA, the CDR3 is TGTGCCAGCAGTTACGGTCACGGTTTTCAGCCCCAGCATTTT.

The chain links TRBV4-1 to TRBJ1-3; D remains ambiguous. This CDR3 contains 16 residues. Germline CDR1 reads MGHRA; CDR2 reads YSYEKL. The V gene lost 0 bases and the J gene lost 1 base, with 10 bases spanning the gap. CDR3 sequence (DNA): TGCGCCAGCAGCCAAGAGGTCAGGCAGTCTGGAAACACCATATATTTT. It specifies CASSQEVRQSGNTIYF.

The CDR3 DNA sequence: TGCGCCAGCAGCCAATTCCCCAAAAGAGCGGGGGGCCAAAACAATGAGCAGTTCTTC. Protein product: CASSQFPKRAGGQNNEQFF. The J gene is TRBJ2-1, the V gene TRBV4-3; 9 bases fit TRBD2. With V trimmed by 2 bases and J by 5 bases, 16 bases remained unmatched. The CDR3 loop spans 19 amino acids. CDR1 is LGHNA, CDR2 YSLEER, per germline.

The rearrangement uses TRBV4-1 and TRBJ1-1, with D unresolved. This CDR3 is 13 amino acids long. Trimming shortened V by 4 bases and J by 3 bases, and 9 bases separated the two germline ends. CDR1 is MGHRA and CDR2 is YSYEKL in the germline V gene. CDR3 amino acids: CASSRVGDTEAFF. For the CDR3, the DNA is TGCGCCAGCAGCCGCGTCGGGGACACTGAAGCTTTCTTT.

The J gene is TRBJ2-7, the V gene TRBV28; the D is unclear. The CDR3 spans 12 residues. With 5 bases removed from V and 2 bases from J, the gap between germline ends came to 7 bases. Germline-derived CDR1 and CDR2 are MDHEN and SYDVKM. The CDR3 loop reads CASSPRTYEQYF. CDR3 nucleotide sequence: TGTGCCAGCAGTCCCCGAACCTACGAGCAGTACTTC.

This sequence joins TRBV19 and TRBJ1-1; D uncertain. Germline CDR1 and CDR2: LNHDA and SQIVND (reference sequence). This CDR3 spans 15 amino acids. The V end lost 3 bases, the J end lost 1 base, and 12 bases lay between the germline ends. The CDR3 sequence: CASSISQLENTEAFF. The CDR3 DNA sequence: TGTGCCAGTAGTATCAGTCAACTGGAGAACACTGAAGCTTTCTTT. The entire variable domain, with the rest obtained from reference TRBV19 and TRBJ1-1, is as follows: DGGITQSPKYLFRKEGQNVTLSCEQNLNHDAMYWYRQDPGQGLRLIYYSQIVNDFQKGDIAEGYSVSREKKESFPLTVTSAQKNPTAFYLCASSISQLENTEAFFGQGTRLTVV.

This chain links TRBV5-4 with TRBJ1-5, with D maybe TRBD1 (6 bases). This CDR3 is built from 16 residues. Germline CDR1 SGHNT, CDR2 YYREEE (reference sequence). With 0 bases removed from V and 6 bases from J, the gap between germline ends came to 16 bases. CDR3 in DNA: TGTGCCAGCAGCTTGGCGGGGGCAGGGGCGGGTCAGCCCCAGCATTTT. Translation gives CASSLAGAGAGQPQHF.

This clone occurred once. CDR3 in DNA: TGTGCCAGCGCCGGGGGGAGCACAGATACGCAGTATTTT. This encodes CASAGGSTDTQYF. J is TRBJ2-3 and V is TRBV9; 7 bases are shared with TRBD2. Trimming at V came to 7 bases and at J to 0 bases, leaving 2 bases not matched to a gene. Germline CDR1 and CDR2: SGDLS and YYNGEE. This CDR3 is built from 13 residues.

This chain uses TRBV27 with TRBJ2-6; 10 bases are shared with TRBD1. This CDR3 is built from 18 residues. Germline-derived CDR1 and CDR2 are MNHEY and SMNVEV (reference sequence). V lost 5 bases, J lost 4 bases, and 11 bases stayed unmatched. CDR3 bases: TGTGCCAGCAGTGCGACAGGGGGCCCTTTAGCCGGGGCCAACGTCCTGACTTTC. Amino acid sequence: CASSATGGPLAGANVLTF.

This clone showed up just a few times. The chain uses TRBV6-5 and TRBJ1-6; a possible D gene is TRBD1 (5 bases). Germline CDR1 is MNHEY and CDR2 is SVGAGI. CDR3 length equals 12 residues. The V end was cut by 5 bases, the J end by 11 bases, with 10 bases between. The CDR3 DNA reads as TGTGCCAGCAGTGACGGGGGGGCACCCCTCCACTTT. Translation: CASSDGGAPLHF.

The chain recombines TRBV18 with TRBJ2-3, with a tentative D call TRBD1 (5 bases). The CDR3 has 13 amino acids. V was clipped by 4 bases and J by 1 base, with 6 bases between them. The germline V gene encodes CDR1 KGHSH and CDR2 LQKENI. CDR3 residues: CASSLQGTDTQYF. The CDR3 nucleotides read TGTGCCAGCTCACTACAGGGCACAGATACGCAGTATTTT.

The CDR3 region is CASSYGGESYNEQFF. In nucleotides, the CDR3 is TGTGCCAGCAGTTACGGGGGCGAGTCCTACAATGAGCAGTTCTTC. The rearrangement uses TRBV6-6 and TRBJ2-1; D possibly corresponds to TRBD1 (6 bases). Per the germline V gene, CDR1 is MNHNY and CDR2 is SVGAGI (reference sequence). Trimming pared 2 bases from V and 1 base from J, leaving 9 bases between. The CDR3 has 15 amino acids.

The chain joins TRBV5-4 to TRBJ1-5, with a tentative D call TRBD1 (5 bases). Per the germline V gene, CDR1 is SGHNT and CDR2 is YYREEE (reference sequence). The CDR3 loop spans 14 amino acids. V lost 3 bases and J 5 bases, leaving 12 bases between the germline ends. CDR3 DNA: TGTGCCAGCAGCTCCCAGGGAATGGATCAGCCCCAGCATTTT. Protein product: CASSSQGMDQPQHF.

In its sample, this clone was seen once. The rearrangement uses TRBV5-5 and TRBJ2-5; no clear D gene. The length of the CDR3 is 11 residues. V lost 9 bases, J lost 4 bases, and 10 bases lay in between. Germline V gene sequence: CDR1 SGHKS, CDR2 YYEKEE (reference sequence). CDR3 nucleotides: TGTGCCACGTCACGAAGAGAGACCCAGTACTTC. Translating it yields CATSRRETQYF.